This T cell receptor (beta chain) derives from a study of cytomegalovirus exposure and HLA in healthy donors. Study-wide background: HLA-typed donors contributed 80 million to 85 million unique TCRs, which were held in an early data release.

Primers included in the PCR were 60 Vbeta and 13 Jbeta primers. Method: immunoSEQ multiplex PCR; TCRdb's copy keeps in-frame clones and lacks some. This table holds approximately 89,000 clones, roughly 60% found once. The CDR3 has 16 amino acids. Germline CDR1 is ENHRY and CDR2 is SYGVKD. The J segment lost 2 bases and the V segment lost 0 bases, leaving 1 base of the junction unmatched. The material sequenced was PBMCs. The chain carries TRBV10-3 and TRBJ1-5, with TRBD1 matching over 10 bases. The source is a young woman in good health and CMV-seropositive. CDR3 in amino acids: CAISESGQGGNQPQHF. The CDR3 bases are TGTGCCATCAGTGAGTCTGGACAGGGGGGCAATCAGCCCCAGCATTTT.